This T cell receptor beta chain was identified in a study of cytomegalovirus exposure and HLA in healthy donors. Study-wide context: Clustering assigned around 77% of the approximately 400 genotyped donors to the Caucasian-associated ancestry cluster. General study results and limits: Overall, approximately 150 TCR beta chains were annotated as cytomegalovirus-associated.

Nominal health characterized the donors when sampled, though unrecorded immune exposures were likely. The germline gives CDR1 MNHNY, CDR2 SVGAGI (reference sequence). The CDR3 loop spans 15 amino acids. Trimming cost V 0 bases and J 2 bases, with 10 bases left between them. The PCR had 60 Vbeta and 13 Jbeta primers. Profiled with immunoSEQ multiplex PCR; TCRdb holds only in-frame clones, not every one. The repertoire includes roughly 120,000 clones, more than 65% of them detected once, and approximately 6.3% sits in the top ten. Concerning this clone itself: What it binds is unknown.

The receptor comes from a man aged 18 to 30 in good health and CMV-seropositive. The material sequenced was PBMCs. The chain is built from TRBV6-6 and TRBJ1-2; D ambiguous. In nucleotides, the CDR3 is TGTGCCAGCAGTTACTCCAGGCAGACAAACTATGGCTACACCTTC. It encodes CASSYSRQTNYGYTF.